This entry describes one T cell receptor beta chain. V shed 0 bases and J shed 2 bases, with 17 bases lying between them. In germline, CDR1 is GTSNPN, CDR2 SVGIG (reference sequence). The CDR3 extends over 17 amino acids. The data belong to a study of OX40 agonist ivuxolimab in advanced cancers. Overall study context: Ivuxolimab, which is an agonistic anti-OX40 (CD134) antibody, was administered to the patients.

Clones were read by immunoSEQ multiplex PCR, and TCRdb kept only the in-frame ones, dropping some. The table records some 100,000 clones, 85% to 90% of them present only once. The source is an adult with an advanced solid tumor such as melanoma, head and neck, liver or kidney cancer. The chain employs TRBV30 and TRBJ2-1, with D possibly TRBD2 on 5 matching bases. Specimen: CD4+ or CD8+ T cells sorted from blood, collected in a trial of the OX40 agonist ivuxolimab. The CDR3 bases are TGTGCCTGGAGTGTACTAAGTGGGAGAAAGACCTACAATGAGCAGTTCTTC. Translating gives CAWSVLSGRKTYNEQFF. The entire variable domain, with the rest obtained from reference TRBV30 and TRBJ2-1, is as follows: SQTIHQWPATLVQPVGSPLSLECTVEGTSNPNLYWYRQAAGRGLQLLFYSVGIGQISSEVPQNLSASRPQDRQFILSSKKLLLSDSGFYLCAWSVLSGRKTYNEQFFGPGTRLTVL.